This T cell receptor beta chain was identified in a study of breast tumors, draining lymph nodes, adjacent tissues. Study-wide results and limits: Tumor repertoires ranked between lymph nodes and nontumor tissue in diversity, with V and J gene preferences. Compared with basal-like, luminal-like tumors shared significantly more repertoire with nontumor tissue.

Remarks on this clonotype: Its cognate antigen is unknown.

The lymph nodes were axillary draining lymph nodes from breast cancer patients. This CDR3 contains 13 residues. Trimming stripped 0 bases from V and 5 bases from J, with 7 bases between. TCRdb reanalysed the multiplex PCR reads using MiXCR and keeps one entry per CDR3 protein. Among approximately 280,000 distinct CDR3 sequences, 30% to 35% were seen once, and the ten largest hold around 1.1%. The specimen sequenced was axillary lymph node tissue. The receptor's source is a female donor with breast cancer. Some clones in this sample may be carry-over from other donors' samples. This chain links TRBV12-3 or TRBV12-4 with TRBJ2-5; D gene ambiguous. The CDR3 nucleotides are TGTGCCAGCAGTTTAGCGGCTGGGGAGACCCAGTACTTC. Translating it yields CASSLAAGETQYF.